Below are 27 T cell receptor beta chains sequenced from a single sample in a study of blood T cell repertoires in COVID-19. Using immunoSEQ multiplex PCR, the repertoire was profiled, and TCRdb retains in-frame clones only, with some absent. The table lists under 300,000 clones, roughly 89% of them singletons. Sequencing was done on a sample of peripheral blood. The receptor source for this set is a middle-aged woman who had recovered from COVID-19.

The rearrangement links TRBV4-2 to TRBJ1-2, with 10 bases that match TRBD1. The CDR3 contains 14 residues. V lost 2 bases and J lost 5; bases outside the gene matches: 2. CDR1 LGHNA and CDR2 YNFKEQ come from the germline V gene. CDR3 amino acids: CASSQPGQGYGYTF. CDR3 nucleotides: TGTGCCAGCAGCCAACCGGGACAGGGGTATGGCTACACCTTC.

The rearrangement links TRBV29-1 to TRBJ2-1; TRBD1 matches at 7 bases. The trim removed 7 bases at V and 4 bases at J, leaving 16 bases unmatched. Germline CDR1 reads SQVTM; CDR2 reads ANQGSEA. The CDR3 totals 16 residues. CDR3 loop: CSALGQLTNFYNEQFF. CDR3 DNA sequence: TGCAGCGCCCTGGGACAGCTAACCAACTTTTACAATGAGCAGTTCTTC.

V usage is TRBV20-1 and J usage is TRBJ1-6, with TRBD1 as a possible D gene (5 bases). Germline CDR1 and CDR2: DFQATT and SNEGSKA (reference sequence). The CDR3 is made up of 15 amino acids. Deletions cut 3 bases from V and 4 bases from J, with 13 bases between. The CDR3, as DNA: TGCAGTGCTAGTTCCGGGACTGAGTATAATTCACCCCTCCACTTT. This translates into CSASSGTEYNSPLHF.

The rearrangement uses TRBV27 and TRBJ1-5; TRBD1 is a possible D gene (5 bases). The CDR3 runs 14 residues. The V and J ends lost 6 bases and 1 base respectively, with 10 bases between them. From germline, CDR1 is MNHEY and CDR2 SMNVEV (reference sequence). In DNA, the CDR3 is TGTGCCAGCAGGGAGGGGTGGAGCAATCAGCCCCAGCATTTT. Translated: CASREGWSNQPQHF.

The chain joins TRBV4-1 to TRBJ2-7; no clear D. Germline CDR1 is MGHRA and CDR2 is YSYEKL. V dropped 3 bases and J dropped 4 bases, with 13 bases sitting between them. This CDR3 has 14 amino acids. In nucleotides, the CDR3 is TGCGCCAGCAGCCAGAGCCCTAAAGTTTACGAGCAGTACTTC. Translation: CASSQSPKVYEQYF.

V and J are TRBV19 and TRBJ2-1, with 7 bases matching TRBD1. The V gene end was trimmed by 9 bases and the J gene end by 4 bases; junction bases not matched to a gene: 15. Germline values: CDR1 LNHDA, CDR2 SQIVND (reference sequence). The CDR3 covers 16 residues. This CDR3 is CASSFRTGSNYNEQFF. The CDR3 DNA reads as TGTGCCAGCTCATTTCGGACAGGCTCCAATTACAATGAGCAGTTCTTC.

This chain joins TRBV10-3 and TRBJ2-5; TRBD2 aligns across 10 bases. CDR1 ENHRY and CDR2 SYGVKD come from the germline V gene. The CDR3 sequence is 15 residues long. Trimming removed 4 bases from V and 4 bases from J; junction bases left unmatched: 6. As DNA, the CDR3 is TGTGCCATCAGTGGTACAGCGGGGGGGCGAGAGACCCAGTACTTC. As protein: CAISGTAGGRETQYF.

CDR3 in DNA: TGCGCCAGCAGTGACTTTTCCCGGGACAGACTATACAATGAGCAGTTCTTC. It codes for CASSDFSRDRLYNEQFF. This chain joins TRBV10-1 and TRBJ2-1; 7 nucleotides match TRBD1. This CDR3 is 17 amino acids long. The ends lost 3 bases at V and 4 bases at J; junction bases unmatched: 12. The germline gives CDR1 WNHNN, CDR2 SYGVQD (reference sequence).

This clone was seen a single time. The CDR3 DNA reads as TGTGCCAGCAGCCGACAGCAAGAGACCCAGTACTTC. Residues: CASSRQQETQYF. V is TRBV5-8 and J is TRBJ2-5; tentatively, D is TRBD1 (5 bases). The CDR3 runs 12 residues. Per the germline V gene, CDR1 is SGHTS and CDR2 is YDEGEE. V lost 4 bases and J 2 bases, leaving 6 bases between the germline ends.

As concerns this clone: Other DNA sequences of this sample code for an identical CDR3. The chain has TRBV15 and TRBJ1-5; D not resolved. Per the germline V gene, CDR1 is LNHNV and CDR2 is YYDKDF (reference sequence). Trimming removed 0 bases at V and 3 bases at J, with 9 bases between. This CDR3 has 15 amino acids. The chain's CDR3 is CATSRDLGFNQPQHF. The CDR3 DNA follows: TGTGCCACCAGCAGAGATCTTGGCTTCAATCAGCCCCAGCATTTT.

This rearrangement joins TRBV2 to TRBJ2-5; D may be TRBD1 (6 bases). CDR1 and CDR2 from the germline V gene are SNHLY and FYNNEI. V was pared by 5 bases and J by 2 bases, with 9 bases between. The CDR3 length is 13 residues. CDR3 DNA sequence: TGTGCCAGCAGTTGGGGACAACAAGAGACCCAGTACTTC. It codes for CASSWGQQETQYF.

For the CDR3, the DNA is TGTGCCAGCAGCTCCGCAGGGGGCACTGAAGCTTTCTTT. It codes for CASSSAGGTEAFF. The rearrangement uses TRBV7-3 and TRBJ1-1; TRBD1 agrees at 7 bases. CDR1 and CDR2 (germline): SGHTA, FQGTGA. The CDR3 consists of 13 residues. V lost 4 bases to trimming and J lost 4 bases; unmatched junction nucleotides: 3. The entire variable domain, with the rest obtained from reference TRBV7-3 and TRBJ1-1, is as follows: GAGVSQTPSNKVTEKGKYVELRCDPISGHTALYWYRQSLGQGPEFLIYFQGTGAADDSGLPNDRFFAVRPEGSVSTLKIQRTERGDSAVYLCASSSAGGTEAFFGQGTRLTVV.

The chain couples TRBV28 to TRBJ1-2; D not resolved. The germline V gene encodes CDR1 MDHEN and CDR2 SYDVKM. V was trimmed by 2 bases and J by 2 bases, leaving 18 bases between them. The CDR3 is 17 amino acids. CDR3 sequence (DNA): TGTGCCAGCAGTTTAAGGCCCCGGAGCGAGGCGAACTATGGCTACACCTTC. It translates to CASSLRPRSEANYGYTF.

The chain uses TRBV20-1 and TRBJ2-3; a possible D gene is TRBD1 (5 bases). This CDR3 spans 12 amino acids. Trimming took off 3 bases at V and 5 bases at J, with 9 bases between the two ends. CDR1 is DFQATT, CDR2 SNEGSKA, per germline (reference sequence). The CDR3 DNA sequence: TGCAGTGCTAGTAGGGGTCGAGATACGCAGTATTTT. Translation: CSASRGRDTQYF.

This clone was counted a few times. This chain uses TRBV27 with TRBJ2-2; 10 nucleotides align to TRBD1. V lost 3 bases, J lost 2 bases, and 9 bases stayed unmatched. The germline V gene encodes CDR1 MNHEY and CDR2 SMNVEV (reference sequence). The CDR3 loop spans 18 amino acids. The CDR3 spells CASSFAGQGRRNTGELFF. The DNA of the CDR3 is TGTGCCAGCAGTTTCGCGGGACAGGGGCGCCGAAACACCGGGGAGCTGTTTTTT.

V usage is TRBV6-5 and J usage is TRBJ2-7; 10 bases are a match to TRBD2. There are 13 residues in the CDR3. CDR1 and CDR2 from the germline V gene are MNHEY and SVGAGI. The junction had 5 bases not matched to a gene; V was cut back by 6 bases and J by 6 bases. CDR3 coding DNA: TGTGCCAGCAGAAAGGGACTAGCGACCGAGCAGTACTTC. Translated, it gives CASRKGLATEQYF.

The rearrangement uses TRBV7-6 and TRBJ2-2, with D possibly matching TRBD2 (6 bases). This CDR3 has 17 amino acids. In germline, CDR1 is SGHVS, CDR2 FNYEAQ. Trimming took off 5 bases at V and 2 bases at J, with 18 bases between the two ends. The CDR3 sequence: CASSVSGGFHNTGELFF. CDR3 nucleotide sequence: TGTGCCAGCAGCGTTAGTGGGGGGTTCCACAACACCGGGGAGCTGTTTTTT. Using reference TRBV7-6 and TRBJ2-2 for the parts outside the CDR3, the full variable domain is GAGVSQSPRYKVTKRGQDVALRCDPISGHVSLYWYRQALGQGPEFLTYFNYEAQQDKSGLPNDRFSAERPEGSISTLTIQRTEQRDSAMYRCASSVSGGFHNTGELFFGEGSRLTVL.

This rearrangement joins TRBV2 to TRBJ2-5; D unclear. Germline values: CDR1 SNHLY, CDR2 FYNNEI. CDR3 length: 13 residues. Trimming removed 6 bases from V and 4 bases from J, with 12 bases in between. CDR3 loop: CASRPAAGETQYF. The CDR3 DNA follows: TGTGCCAGCAGGCCCGCGGCCGGAGAGACCCAGTACTTC.

The CDR3 nucleotides read TGCGCCAGCAGCCCCTTAGGGACTAGCGGGCAAGGTTACAATGAGCAGTTCTTC. Residues: CASSPLGTSGQGYNEQFF. This rearrangement joins TRBV4-1 to TRBJ2-1; 12 bases agree with TRBD2. In germline, CDR1 is MGHRA, CDR2 YSYEKL. CDR3 length: 18 amino acids. The J segment lost 4 bases and the V segment lost 4 bases, leaving 11 bases of the junction unmatched.

The gene calls are TRBV6-5 and TRBJ2-7; 12 bases line up with TRBD1. Germline V gene lookup returns CDR1 MNHEY and CDR2 SVGAGI. The CDR3 consists of 15 residues. The ends lost 2 bases at V and 6 bases at J; junction bases unmatched: 5. The CDR3 DNA is TGTGCCAGCAGTTACCGGGACAGGGGGCAGGGCGAGCAGTACTTC. Its protein product is CASSYRDRGQGEQYF.

The chain links TRBV5-1 to TRBJ1-1; TRBD1 matches 8 bases. The V segment lost 4 bases and the J segment 6 bases; nucleotides outside the gene matches: 8. Germline CDR1 is SGHRS and CDR2 is YFSETQ. The CDR3 spans 14 residues. This chain's CDR3 is CASSRTGQGSEAFF. The CDR3 DNA sequence: TGCGCCAGCAGCCGAACAGGACAGGGCTCTGAAGCTTTCTTT.

The rearrangement joins TRBV28 to TRBJ1-1, with 9 bases that match TRBD1. Germline values: CDR1 MDHEN, CDR2 SYDVKM. The CDR3 runs 23 residues. V was clipped by 3 bases and J by 1 base; unmatched bases: 27. CDR3 protein: CASSLWGTGSGNLKRAANTEAFF. CDR3 nucleotides: TGTGCCAGCAGTTTGTGGGGGACAGGGTCAGGTAATCTTAAGCGTGCAGCGAACACTGAAGCTTTCTTT.

The chain carries TRBV5-1 and TRBJ1-1; D not resolved. Germline V lookup: CDR1 SGHRS, CDR2 YFSETQ. The CDR3 sequence is 14 residues long. V shed 0 bases and J shed 4 bases, with 10 bases lying between them. CDR3 bases: TGCGCCAGCAGCTTGGCGGCGGCAGCCACTGAAGCTTTCTTT. This codes for CASSLAAAATEAFF. Full variable domain (remainder filled in from reference TRBV5-1 and TRBJ1-1): KAGVTQTPRYLIKTRGQQVTLSCSPISGHRSVSWYQQTPGQGLQFLFEYFSETQRNKGNFPGRFSGRQFSNSRSEMNVSTLELGDSALYLCASSLAAAATEAFFGQGTRLTVV.

V gene TRBV10-3 combines with J gene TRBJ1-5; 9 nucleotides align to TRBD1. CDR3 length: 18 amino acids. CDR1 is ENHRY, CDR2 SYGVKD, per germline. Trimming cost V 6 bases and J 3 bases; bases outside gene matches: 15. CDR3 nucleotides: TGTGCCATCAGGGCCGGGACAGGGACCTCAGCCAACAATCAGCCCCAGCATTTT. Protein sequence: CAIRAGTGTSANNQPQHF.

The chain couples TRBV27 to TRBJ1-6; D is perhaps TRBD1 (5 bases). Looked up from germline, CDR1 is MNHEY and CDR2 is SMNVEV (reference sequence). The CDR3 spans 15 residues. Deletions cut 5 bases from V and 9 bases from J, with 17 bases between. In DNA form, the CDR3 reads TGTGCCAGCAGTATCGGGGGTCGGGGAGGTTCACCCCTCCACTTT. This sequence encodes CASSIGGRGGSPLHF.

The genes are TRBV6-5 and TRBJ1-2, with TRBD1 matching over 8 bases. Germline V gene lookup returns CDR1 MNHEY and CDR2 SVGAGI. The CDR3 totals 15 residues. V shed 9 bases and J 7 bases; nucleotides not matched to a gene: 16. CDR3 amino acids: CASSSQGVAVGGYTF. CDR3 in DNA: TGTGCCAGTTCTTCACAGGGGGTGGCTGTAGGTGGCTACACCTTC.

This clone appeared once. The V and J genes are TRBV30 and TRBJ2-7; no reliable D call. This CDR3 has 12 amino acids. Trimming took 1 base from V and 3 from J, leaving 7 bases between them. CDR1 and CDR2 from the germline V gene are GTSNPN and SVGIG (reference sequence). CDR3 in amino acids: CAWSERYYEQYF. CDR3 coding DNA: TGTGCCTGGAGTGAGAGATACTACGAGCAGTACTTC.